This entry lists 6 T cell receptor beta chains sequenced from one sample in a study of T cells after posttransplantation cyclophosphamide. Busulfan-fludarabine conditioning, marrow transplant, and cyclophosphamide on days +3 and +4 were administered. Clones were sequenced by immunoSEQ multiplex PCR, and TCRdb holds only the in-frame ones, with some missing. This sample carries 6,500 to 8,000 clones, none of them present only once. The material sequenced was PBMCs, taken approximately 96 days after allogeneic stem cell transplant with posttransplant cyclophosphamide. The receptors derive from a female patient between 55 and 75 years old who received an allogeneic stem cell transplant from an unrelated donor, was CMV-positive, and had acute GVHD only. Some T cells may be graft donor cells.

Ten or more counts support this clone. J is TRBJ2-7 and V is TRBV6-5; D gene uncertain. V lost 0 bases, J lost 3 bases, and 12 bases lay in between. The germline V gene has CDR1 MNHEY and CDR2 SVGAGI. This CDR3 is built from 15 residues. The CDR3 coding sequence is TGTGCCAGCAGTTACTCCTCATCCGGGTTCTACGAGCAGTACTTC. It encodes CASSYSSSGFYEQYF.

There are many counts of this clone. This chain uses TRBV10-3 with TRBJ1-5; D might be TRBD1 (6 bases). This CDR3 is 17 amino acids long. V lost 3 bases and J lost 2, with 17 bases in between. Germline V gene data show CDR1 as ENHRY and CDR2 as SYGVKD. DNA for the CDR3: TGTGCCATCAGTGACCAATCGGCGGCAGGGGGCAATCAGCCCCAGCATTTT. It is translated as CAISDQSAAGGNQPQHF.

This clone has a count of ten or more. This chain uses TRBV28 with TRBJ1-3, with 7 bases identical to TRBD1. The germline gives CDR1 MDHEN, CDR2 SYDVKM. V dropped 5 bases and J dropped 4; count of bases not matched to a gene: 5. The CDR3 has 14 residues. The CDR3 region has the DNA TGTGCCAGCAGTCGCGGGACAGTAGGAAACACCATATATTTT. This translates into CASSRGTVGNTIYF. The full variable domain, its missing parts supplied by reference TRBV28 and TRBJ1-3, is DVKVTQSSRYLVKRTGEKVFLECVQDMDHENMFWYRQDPGLGLRLIYFSYDVKMKEKGDIPEGYSVSREKKERFSLILESASTNQTSMYLCASSRGTVGNTIYFGEGSWLTVV.

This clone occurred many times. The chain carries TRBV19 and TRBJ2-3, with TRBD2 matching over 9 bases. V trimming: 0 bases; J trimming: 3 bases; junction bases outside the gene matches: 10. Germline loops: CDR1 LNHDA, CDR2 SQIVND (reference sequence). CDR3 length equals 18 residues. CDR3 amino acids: CASSIDPLAGTLTDTQYF. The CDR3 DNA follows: TGTGCCAGTAGTATAGATCCCCTAGCGGGAACGTTAACAGATACGCAGTATTTT.

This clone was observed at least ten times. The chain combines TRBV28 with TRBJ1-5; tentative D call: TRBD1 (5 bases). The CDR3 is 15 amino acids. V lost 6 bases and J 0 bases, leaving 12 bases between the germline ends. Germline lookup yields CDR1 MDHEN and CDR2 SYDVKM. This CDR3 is CASRGTGGSNQPQHF. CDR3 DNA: TGTGCCAGCAGAGGAACAGGAGGTAGCAATCAGCCCCAGCATTTT. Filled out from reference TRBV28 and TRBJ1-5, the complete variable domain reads DVKVTQSSRYLVKRTGEKVFLECVQDMDHENMFWYRQDPGLGLRLIYFSYDVKMKEKGDIPEGYSVSREKKERFSLILESASTNQTSMYLCASRGTGGSNQPQHFGDGTRLSIL.

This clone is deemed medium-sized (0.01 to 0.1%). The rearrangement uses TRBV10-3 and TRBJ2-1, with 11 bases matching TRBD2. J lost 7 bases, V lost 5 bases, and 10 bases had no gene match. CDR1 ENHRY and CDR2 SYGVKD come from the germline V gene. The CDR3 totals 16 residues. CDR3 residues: CAISIAGGPRGNEQFF. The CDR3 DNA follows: TGTGCCATCAGTATAGCGGGAGGGCCCAGGGGAAATGAGCAGTTCTTC.